This T cell receptor beta chain comes out of a study of blood T cell repertoires in COVID-19. The table came from immunoSEQ multiplex PCR; TCRdb's copy has only in-frame clones and leaves some out. The table lists approximately 260,000 clones, approximately 83% of them singletons. Germline V gene lookup returns CDR1 MNHEY and CDR2 SMNVEV (reference sequence). CDR3 length equals 15 residues. J lost 3 bases, V lost 5 bases, and 6 bases had no gene match. This receptor was identified in a woman aged 35 to 49 with acute COVID-19. The rearrangement joins TRBV27 to TRBJ2-7; 11 bases match TRBD2. Sequencing used PBMCs or T cells enriched from blood (not recorded which). CDR3 nucleotide sequence: TGTGCCAGCAGTCCGCGACTAGCGGGACACTACGAGCAGTACTTC. Its translation is CASSPRLAGHYEQYF.